Listed below are T cell receptor beta chains from one sample, sequenced in a study of a mutant IDH1 vaccine in newly diagnosed glioma. No antigen has been identified for these receptors. The assay was immunoSEQ multiplex PCR, and TCRdb's table has in-frame clones only and misses some. The sample lists about 40,000 clones; around 83% were seen once. The material sequenced was PBMCs, taken from a glioma patient whose treatment included an IDH1 peptide vaccine. The receptors originated from a man aged 35 to 55 with glioma. Each CDR3 is given without its conserved first and last residue.

ASSLTPWTGGAGELF,TRBJ2-2,TRBV5-1
ASSPQYDQETQY,TRBJ2-5,TRBV5-1
ASSPDRASSLEAF,TRBJ1-1,TRBV6-5
ASSPPSGPNEQY,TRBJ2-7,TRBV18
SGRTGGEETQY,TRBJ2-5,TRBV29-1
ASSGKAEAPATNEKLF,TRBJ1-4,TRBV5-4
ASSPFSDSGANVLT,TRBJ2-6,TRBV18
ASIVGPRNTGELF,TRBJ2-2,TRBV5-1
ASSPRGRVISYEQY,TRBJ2-7,TRBV7-2
ASSLAQGRETQY,TRBJ2-5,TRBV5-1
ASSESYGNYEQY,TRBJ2-7,TRBV25-1
ASSSDRDTQY,TRBJ2-3,TRBV6-5
ASSFGGRRETQY,TRBJ2-5,TRBV5-1
ASSLVYRGGGYT,TRBJ1-2,TRBV5-4
ASSQSLGGLKETQY,TRBJ2-5,TRBV4-3
ASSMARITEAF,TRBJ1-1,TRBV19
ASSSGLGEDYGYT,TRBJ1-2,TRBV11-2
ASRGGINQPQH,TRBJ1-5,TRBV28
AISESQDLNTEAF,TRBJ1-1,TRBV10-3
ASSVAPTPNIQY,TRBJ2-4,TRBV9
ASSQDNRFNQPQH,TRBJ1-5,TRBV4-1
ASSGGRGPTDTQY,TRBJ2-3,TRBV5-1
ASSLDPEGYGRLTYEQY,TRBJ2-7,TRBV7-9
ASSEGQNYGYT,TRBJ1-2,TRBV6-1
ASSYSNRPNTEAF,TRBJ1-1,TRBV6-5